The clone carrying this T cell receptor (beta chain) appeared many times. No antigen is known for it. This entry belongs to a study of T cell repertoires in cytomegalovirus infection. V lost 0 bases and J 8 bases, leaving 13 bases between the germline ends. The CDR3 is 14 residues long. Germline V gene lookup returns CDR1 SGHVS and CDR2 FQNEAQ. TCRdb re-analysed the reads in MiXCR, keeping a single row per CDR3 protein. The table records about 920,000 distinct CDR3 sequences, roughly 30% of them present only once. V is TRBV7-8 and J is TRBJ1-2; D might be TRBD1 (5 bases). Source: cultured CD8+ T cells from PBMCs, taken from culture after CMV antigen stimulation. This TCR was recovered from a human donor in good health (CMV status not recorded). Some clones in this sample may be carry-over from other donors' samples. The DNA of the CDR3 is TGTGCCAGCAGCTTAGCCCGGACGGGGGGGGGCTACACCTTC. This sequence encodes CASSLARTGGGYTF. Complete variable domain (other parts from reference TRBV7-8 and TRBJ1-2): GAGVSQSPRYKVAKRGQDVALRCDPISGHVSLFWYQQALGQGPEFLTYFQNEAQLDKSGLPSDRFFAERPEGSVSTLKIQRTQQEDSAVYLCASSLARTGGGYTFGSGTRLTVV.